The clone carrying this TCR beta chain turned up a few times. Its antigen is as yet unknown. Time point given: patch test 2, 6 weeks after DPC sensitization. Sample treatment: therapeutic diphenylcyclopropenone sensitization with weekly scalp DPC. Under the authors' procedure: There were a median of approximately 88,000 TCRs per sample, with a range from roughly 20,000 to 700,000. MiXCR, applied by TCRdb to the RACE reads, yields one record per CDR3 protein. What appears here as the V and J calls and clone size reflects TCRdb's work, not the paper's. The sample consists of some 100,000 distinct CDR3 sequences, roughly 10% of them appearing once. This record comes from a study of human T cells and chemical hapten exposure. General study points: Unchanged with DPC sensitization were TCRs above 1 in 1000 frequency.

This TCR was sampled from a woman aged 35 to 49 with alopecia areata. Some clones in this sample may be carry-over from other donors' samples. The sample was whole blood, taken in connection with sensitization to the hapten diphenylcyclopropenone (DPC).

CDR3 in amino acids: CASSLWASPYEQYF. In DNA, the CDR3 is TGTGCCAGCAGTTTATGGGCCAGTCCCTACGAGCAGTACTTC. The rearrangement uses TRBV28 and TRBJ2-7; D gene uncertain. Germline values: CDR1 MDHEN, CDR2 SYDVKM. The germline V and J ends were trimmed by 0 bases and 2 bases, with 8 bases remaining between them. This CDR3 contains 14 residues. The full variable domain, with the rest looked up from reference TRBV28 and TRBJ2-7, is DVKVTQSSRYLVKRTGEKVFLECVQDMDHENMFWYRQDPGLGLRLIYFSYDVKMKEKGDIPEGYSVSREKKERFSLILESASTNQTSMYLCASSLWASPYEQYFGPGTRLTVT.